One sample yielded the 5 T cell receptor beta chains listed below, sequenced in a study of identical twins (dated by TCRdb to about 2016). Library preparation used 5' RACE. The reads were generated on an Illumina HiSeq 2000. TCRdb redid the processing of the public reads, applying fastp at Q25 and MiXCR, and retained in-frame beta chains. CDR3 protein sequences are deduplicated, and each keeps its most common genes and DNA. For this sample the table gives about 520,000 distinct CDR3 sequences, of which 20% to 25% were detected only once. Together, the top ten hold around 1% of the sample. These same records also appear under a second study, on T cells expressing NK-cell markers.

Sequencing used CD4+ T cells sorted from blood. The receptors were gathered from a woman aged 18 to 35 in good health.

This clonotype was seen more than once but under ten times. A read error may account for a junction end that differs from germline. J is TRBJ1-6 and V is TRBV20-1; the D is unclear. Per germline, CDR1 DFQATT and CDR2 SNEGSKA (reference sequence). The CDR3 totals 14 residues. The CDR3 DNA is TGCAGTGCTAGAGAGACACGAACAGTTTCACCCCTCTACTTT. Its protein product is CSARETRTVSPLYF.

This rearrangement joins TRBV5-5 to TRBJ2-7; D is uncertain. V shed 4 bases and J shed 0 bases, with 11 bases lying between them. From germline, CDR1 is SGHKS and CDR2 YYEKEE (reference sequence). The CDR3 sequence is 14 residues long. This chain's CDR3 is CASSILGDSYEQYF. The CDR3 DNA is TGTGCCAGCAGCATACTTGGTGACTCCTACGAGCAGTACTTC.

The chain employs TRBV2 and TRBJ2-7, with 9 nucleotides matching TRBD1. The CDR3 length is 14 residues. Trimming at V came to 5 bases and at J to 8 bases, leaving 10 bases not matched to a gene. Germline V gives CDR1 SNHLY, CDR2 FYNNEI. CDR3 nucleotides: TGTGCCAGCAGTATTACGGGGACAGGGAACAAGCAGTACTTC. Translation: CASSITGTGNKQYF.

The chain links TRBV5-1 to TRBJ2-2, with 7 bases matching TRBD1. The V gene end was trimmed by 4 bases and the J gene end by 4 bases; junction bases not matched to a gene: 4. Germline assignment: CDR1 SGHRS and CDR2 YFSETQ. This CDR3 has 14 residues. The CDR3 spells CASSTQGSTGELFF. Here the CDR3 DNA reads TGCGCCAGCAGCACACAGGGGTCCACCGGGGAGCTGTTTTTT.

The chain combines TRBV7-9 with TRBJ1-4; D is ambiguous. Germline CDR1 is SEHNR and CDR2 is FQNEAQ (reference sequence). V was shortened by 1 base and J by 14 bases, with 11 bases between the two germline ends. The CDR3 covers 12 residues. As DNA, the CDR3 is TGTGCCAGCAGCTTAGAAACTAGTTCTCTGTTTTTT. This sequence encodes CASSLETSSLFF.